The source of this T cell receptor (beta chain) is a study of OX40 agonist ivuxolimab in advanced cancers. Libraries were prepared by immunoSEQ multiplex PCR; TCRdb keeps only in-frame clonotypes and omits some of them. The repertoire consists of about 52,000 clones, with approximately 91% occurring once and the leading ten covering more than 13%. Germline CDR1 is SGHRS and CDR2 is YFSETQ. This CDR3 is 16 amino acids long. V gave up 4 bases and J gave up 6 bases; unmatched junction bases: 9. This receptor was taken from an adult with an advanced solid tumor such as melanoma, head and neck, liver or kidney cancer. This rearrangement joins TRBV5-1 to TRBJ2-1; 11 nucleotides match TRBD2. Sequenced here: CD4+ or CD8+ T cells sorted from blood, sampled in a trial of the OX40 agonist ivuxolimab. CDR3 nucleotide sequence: TGCGCCAGCAGCCCCCCTAGTAGCGGGGGGGCCAATGAGCAGTTCTTC. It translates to CASSPPSSGGANEQFF.